The following is a T cell receptor (beta chain) sequence with its context. What it binds is not known. This specimen belongs to a study of T cell repertoires in cytomegalovirus infection. Turning to the study itself: From public TCR beta signatures came an indication of both CMV infection and matching HLA type.

The study's findings and limits: The cumulative frequency of public TCR beta families identified carriers of CMV plus the relevant HLA. The ex vivo response was dominated by HLA-C-restricted CMV-specific TCR beta clonotypes.

Each CDR3 protein is one row after TCRdb ran MiXCR on the reads. The repertoire includes around 450,000 distinct CDR3 sequences, roughly 31% of them detected once, and roughly an eighth sits in the top ten. The CDR3 extends over 15 amino acids. Trimming at V came to 0 bases and at J to 7 bases, leaving 2 bases not matched to a gene. Germline CDR1 is SGHTA and CDR2 is FQGTGA. This chain uses TRBV7-3 with TRBJ2-1; TRBD2 aligns across 11 bases. This receptor was obtained from a human donor in good health (CMV status not recorded). Some clones in this sample may be carry-over from other donors' samples. The sequencing input was PBMCs. The chain's CDR3 is CASSLTPSGGNEQFF. Here the CDR3 DNA reads TGTGCCAGCAGCTTAACTCCTAGCGGGGGGAATGAGCAGTTCTTC.